This TCR beta chain was documented in a study of regulatory T cells in long-lasting Graves disease. Study-level information: For under 3 months, newly diagnosed Graves' patients had been taking antithyroid drugs. Broader study findings: Newly diagnosed disease favored TRBV20-1 and TRBJ2-1 over persistent disease.

To make TCR beta libraries, researchers used iRepertoire HTBI primers and Arm-PCR of CDR3 regions. TCRdb used MiXCR to reprocess the multiplex PCR reads, holding one entry per CDR3 protein. Among about 540,000 distinct CDR3 sequences, about 13% were seen once, and the ten largest hold 10%. Trimming removed 1 base from V and 5 bases from J, with 11 bases in between. The CDR3 extends over 14 amino acids. CDR1 is SGHTA and CDR2 is FQGNSA in the germline V gene. Details on this clonotype: Antigen specificity is unknown.

Time point defined: newly diagnosed GD, antithyroid drugs for less than 3 months. PBMC RNA was the source of the TCR library. These data were also filed under a second study, of T cells in Graves' hyperthyroidism and ophthalmopathy. That work contributes: Hyperthyroidism was newly diagnosed in patients aged 18 to 65 (duration under 2 months). Among clonotypes expanded in thyroid above 0.001, most were also found in blood.

Material: peripheral blood mononuclear cells (PBMCs), obtained at new diagnosis, from a patient treated with antithyroid drugs. This sequence joins TRBV7-2 and TRBJ1-2; no clear D gene. The sequence came from a man aged 30 to 45 with Graves disease. The CDR3 spells CASSLDPGAYGYTF. The CDR3 nucleotides are TGTGCCAGCAGCTTAGATCCAGGAGCTTATGGCTACACCTTC.